A single sample gave rise to the 5 T cell receptor beta chains below, sequenced in a study of T cell responses to AZD1222 COVID-19 vaccine. This table comes from immunoSEQ multiplex PCR, and its TCRdb copy is limited to in-frame clones, with some not included. The repertoire holds roughly 100,000 clones, with 75% to 90% as singletons. The specimen was peripheral blood, collected on day 0 of AZD1222 vaccination. The receptor source for this set is an adult in good health.

The chain combines TRBV7-9 with TRBJ1-2, with 9 bases matching TRBD1. V gave up 6 bases and J gave up 8 bases; unmatched junction bases: 7. This CDR3 is 13 amino acids long. Per germline, CDR1 SEHNR and CDR2 FQNEAQ (reference sequence). The CDR3 nucleotides are TGTGCCAGCAGTGGACAGGGGTCGTGGGGCTACACCTTC. Amino acids: CASSGQGSWGYTF.

This chain connects TRBV6-5 to TRBJ1-1, with D maybe TRBD1 (6 bases). In germline, CDR1 is MNHEY, CDR2 SVGAGI. The V end was cut by 0 bases, the J end by 2 bases, with 10 bases between. CDR3 size: 15 residues. The chain's CDR3 is CASSYSTGRNTEAFF. CDR3 sequence (DNA): TGTGCCAGCAGTTACTCGACAGGACGTAACACTGAAGCTTTCTTT.

The V gene is TRBV4-1, the J gene TRBJ2-2; 10 nucleotides match TRBD2. V shed 1 base and J 4 bases; nucleotides not matched to a gene: 3. This CDR3 has 16 residues. Germline assignment: CDR1 MGHRA and CDR2 YSYEKL. Here the CDR3 DNA reads TGCGCCAGCAGCCAAGGGACTAGCGGCATCACCGGGGAGCTGTTTTTT. Translated, it gives CASSQGTSGITGELFF.

The rearrangement joins TRBV15 to TRBJ2-7; D possibly corresponds to TRBD1 (6 bases). The CDR3 runs to 17 residues. V lost 1 base, J lost 4 bases, and 20 bases lay in between. Germline V lookup: CDR1 LNHNV, CDR2 YYDKDF (reference sequence). The CDR3, as DNA: TGTGCCACCAGCAGAGTTAATACCGGGACACGGATATACGAGCAGTACTTC. It is translated as CATSRVNTGTRIYEQYF.

This clone was counted between two and nine times. This chain links TRBV18 with TRBJ2-1, with D hard to call. CDR3 length: 17 residues. Germline lookup yields CDR1 KGHSH and CDR2 LQKENI. The V and J ends lost 4 bases and 0 bases respectively, with 16 bases between them. The CDR3 sequence: CASSLETPATSYNEQFF. CDR3 DNA sequence: TGTGCCAGCTCACTCGAGACTCCGGCGACCTCCTACAATGAGCAGTTCTTC.